These T cell receptor beta chains were read from a single sample in a study of T-cell memory formation after mild COVID-19. MiXCR, applied by TCRdb to the 5' RACE reads, yields one record per CDR3 protein. The repertoire holds about 320,000 distinct CDR3 sequences, with around 15% as singletons. The sequencing input was PBMCs or a T cell subset sorted from them (not recorded which). The receptors derive from a man between 18 and 29 years old who had mild COVID-19 (a few samples of this study predate the infection). Cell type and time point are not known. CDR3s include the opening cysteine and the closing phenylalanine or tryptophan. Each record gives: D gene, J gene, CDR3 length, V gene, clone size, CDR3 protein, CDR3 DNA. A D gene is named only where the DNA matches it firmly. Some rows have no size entry. The others give once, few or many, or a class for an expanded clone.

. | TRBJ1-1 | 15 | TRBV5-1 | . | CASSSTLFRGSEAFF | TGCGCCAGCAGCTCTACCTTGTTTCGGGGATCTGAAGCTTTCTTT
TRBD1 | TRBJ1-6 | 13 | TRBV6-6 | . | CASSTGTGSPLHF | TGTGCCAGCAGTACCGGGACAGGGTCACCCCTCCACTTT
. | TRBJ2-5 | 13 | TRBV19 | . | CASSRAGLETQYF | TGTGCCAGTAGTAGGGCCGGCCTGGAGACCCAGTACTTC
. | TRBJ2-2 | 12 | TRBV19 | . | CASSIPTGELFF | TGTGCCAGTAGTATTCCCACCGGGGAGCTGTTTTTT
TRBD1 | TRBJ1-2 | 19 | TRBV6-5 | . | CASSYSSLIRQGRNYGYTF | TGTGCCAGCAGTTACTCGTCTCTCATCAGACAGGGGCGGAACTATGGCTACACCTTC
. | TRBJ2-1 | 16 | TRBV5-5 | few | CASSLGRGASYNEQFF | TGTGCCAGCAGCTTGGGGAGGGGGGCCTCCTACAATGAGCAGTTCTTC
. | TRBJ2-2 | 13 | TRBV10-3 | . | CAISGKGAGELFF | TGTGCCATCAGTGGAAAAGGGGCCGGGGAGCTGTTTTTT
TRBD2 | TRBJ2-5 | 14 | TRBV29-1 | . | CSVGLAGGQETQYF | TGCAGCGTAGGACTAGCGGGGGGGCAAGAGACCCAGTACTTC
. | TRBJ2-1 | 14 | TRBV12-3/TRBV12-4 | few | CASSLIIQHGEQFF | TGTGCCAGCAGTTTAATTATACAGCACGGGGAGCAGTTCTTC
. | TRBJ2-2 | 15 | TRBV21-1 | . | CASSKAGVRTGELFF | TGTGCCAGCAGCAAAGCGGGGGTGAGAACCGGGGAGCTGTTTTTT
. | TRBJ2-1 | 13 | TRBV10-3 | few | CATADPGRGIPFF | TGTGCCACCGCGGATCCAGGTCGGGGAATTCCGTTCTTC
. | TRBJ1-5 | 15 | TRBV5-5 | . | CASSQLDSRYQPQHF | TGTGCCAGCAGCCAGCTTGACAGCCGATATCAGCCCCAGCATTTT
. | TRBJ2-7 | 13 | TRBV7-2 | few | CASSFSASYEQYF | TGTGCCAGCAGCTTCTCGGCCTCCTACGAGCAGTACTTC
TRBD1 | TRBJ2-2 | 17 | TRBV9 | many | CASSVPRTGVNTGELFF | TGTGCCAGCAGCGTACCGAGGACAGGGGTGAACACCGGGGAGCTGTTTTTT
TRBD1 | TRBJ1-1 | 16 | TRBV19 | . | CASSITGGNMNTEAFF | TGTGCCAGTAGTATAACAGGGGGCAATATGAACACTGAAGCTTTCTTT
. | TRBJ1-1 | 12 | TRBV12-3/TRBV12-4 | . | CASSLWPLEAFF | TGTGCCAGCAGTTTATGGCCCCTCGAGGCTTTCTTT
. | TRBJ1-3 | 17 | TRBV5-1 | . | CASSLESSKTTGNTIYF | TGCGCCAGCAGCTTGGAGAGCAGTAAGACCACTGGAAACACCATATATTTT
TRBD2 | TRBJ2-1 | 13 | TRBV3-1 | few | CASRGLAGLEQFF | TGTGCCAGCAGGGGGCTAGCGGGGCTTGAGCAGTTCTTC
. | TRBJ2-7 | 14 | TRBV3-1 | . | CASSKRGVPYEQYF | TGTGCCAGCAGCAAAAGGGGGGTCCCCTACGAGCAGTACTTC
. | TRBJ1-5 | 18 | TRBV15 | . | CATSREGAGMIGGQPQHF | TGTGCCACCAGCAGAGAAGGGGCAGGGATGATTGGTGGTCAGCCCCAGCATTTT
TRBD1 | TRBJ1-6 | 15 | TRBV28 | few | CASSRGGTGNSPLHF | TGTGCCAGCAGTCGGGGGGGGACAGGCAATTCACCCCTCCACTTT
. | TRBJ2-5 | 14 | TRBV7-9 | . | CASSPRGTPETQYF | TGTGCCAGCAGCCCGCGCGGGACTCCCGAGACCCAGTACTTC
. | TRBJ1-6 | 12 | TRBV10-3 | few | CAIKEANSPLHF | TGTGCCATCAAGGAGGCTAATTCACCCCTCCACTTT
. | TRBJ2-1 | 12 | TRBV19 | few | CASSIRHNEQFF | TGTGCCAGTAGTATCCGGCACAATGAGCAGTTCTTC
TRBD2 | TRBJ2-3 | 15 | TRBV11-2 | few | CASNSRGSGTDTQYF | TGTGCCAGCAATTCGCGGGGGTCGGGCACAGATACGCAGTATTTT
TRBD2 | TRBJ2-3 | 15 | TRBV20-1 | . | CSAGTSGGAPDTQYF | TGCAGTGCCGGGACTAGCGGGGGGGCCCCAGATACGCAGTATTTT
TRBD2 | TRBJ2-7 | 14 | TRBV27 | few | CASSLSGGAGEQYF | TGTGCCAGCAGTCTTAGCGGGGGGGCGGGTGAGCAGTACTTC
. | TRBJ2-2 | 16 | TRBV4-1 | . | CASSQDRAVITGELFF | TGCGCCAGCAGCCAAGATCGGGCGGTGATCACCGGGGAGCTGTTTTTT
TRBD1 | TRBJ2-5 | 14 | TRBV6-6 | . | CASSPTGQQETQYF | TGTGCCAGCAGCCCAACGGGACAGCAAGAGACCCAGTACTTC
. | TRBJ1-1 | 16 | TRBV10-3 | . | CAISESAGNGNTEAFF | TGTGCCATCAGTGAGTCCGCCGGGAACGGGAACACTGAAGCTTTCTTT
. | TRBJ2-3 | 14 | TRBV27 | . | CASSLGRDTDTQYF | TGTGCCAGCAGTTTAGGCAGGGATACAGATACGCAGTATTTT
. | TRBJ2-1 | 13 | TRBV30 | . | CAWNRVSYNEQFF | TGTGCCTGGAACAGAGTCTCCTACAATGAGCAGTTCTTC
. | TRBJ2-3 | 14 | TRBV4-1 | . | CASYDPTGTDTQYF | TGCGCCAGCTATGACCCGACCGGCACAGATACGCAGTATTTT
TRBD1 | TRBJ1-1 | 14 | TRBV20-1 | . | CSATLTRGKAEAFF | TGCAGTGCTACCCTCACCAGGGGGAAAGCTGAAGCTTTCTTT
. | TRBJ2-5 | 14 | TRBV2 | . | CASSDLVVGETQYF | TGTGCCAGCAGTGACCTCGTGGTAGGGGAGACCCAGTACTTC
. | TRBJ1-2 | 14 | TRBV14 | . | CASSQGTSSYGYTF | TGTGCCAGCAGCCAAGGGACCTCTAGCTATGGCTACACCTTC
. | TRBJ1-2 | 15 | TRBV7-2 | many | CASSSSGQLRYGYTF | TGTGCCAGCAGCTCCTCTGGACAGCTCCGCTATGGCTACACCTTC
. | TRBJ2-3 | 13 | TRBV4-3 | . | CASSYRLGDTQYF | TGCGCCAGCAGCTATCGCTTAGGGGATACGCAGTATTTT